The T cell receptor (beta chain) under discussion was sequenced for a study of response to subunit inactivated influenza vaccine (dated by TCRdb to the late 2010s). Some background on the complete study: Deep quantitative profiling of the T cell receptor repertoire was used in the study to follow responses to a trivalent subunit inactivated influenza vaccine. Study-wide findings and limitations: The authors proposed that each seasonal influenza vaccination may bring in only a limited number of new T cells.

A distance of 16 bases separates the germline ends of V and J, which lose 6 bases and 7 bases respectively. Taken from cysteine to phenylalanine, the CDR3 has 13 residues. Only CDR3 DNA is held: 39 bases, read in frame from base 1. The germline V gene encodes CDR1 MDHEN and CDR2 SYDVKM. The method was RT-PCR. The sequencer listed for this sample is Illumina HiSeq 2500. The public reads were reanalyzed by TCRdb: fastp trimming at Q25, MiXCR alignment, in-frame beta chains only. Rows are combined by CDR3 protein, so each entry shows the most common genes and DNA. The sample table contains about 170,000 distinct CDR3 sequences; only one count was recorded for 12% of them. The top ten hold approximately 30% of the sample. This clonotype has a handful of counts. Its antigen target is currently unknown. No base qualities exist here, and no much larger clone lies one base off it. The same specimen was also included in a second study, on T cells expressing NK-cell markers. As that second paper reports: TCR beta cDNA libraries were made by 5'RACE template switching that added a universal primer site and unique molecular identifiers. Three sorted T-cell subsets (CD3+CD56+NKG2C+, CD3+CD56+NKG2C- and CD3+CD56-NKG2C+) from several donors had their TCR beta-chain repertoires profiled. Seven of the eight sequenced donors were HCMV-seropositive and one was HCMV-seronegative. In several experiments an anti-gammadeltaTCR antibody was added to restrict sorting to alphabetaTCR-expressing T cells. In six donors, the dominant CD3+CD56+NKG2C+ clonotypes ranked among the top 10 CD8+ clonotypes, making up roughly 1.0-7.0% of CD8+ T cells. Those dominant clonotypes were again the most abundant among CD3+CD56-NKG2C+ cells in a handful of donors, at roughly 25-60.1%. It remained unclear whether the expanded NKG2C-expressing T cell clones were specific for HCMV antigens. All eight donors whose samples were sequenced were randomly selected healthy volunteers, three of them men and five women. A commercial ELISA kit detecting HCMV-specific IgG in serum was used to determine HCMV serostatus. Ficoll density gradient centrifugation was used to isolate peripheral blood mononuclear cells from blood. Using Miltenyi isolation kits, CD4+ and CD8+ T cells were isolated from PBMC through magnetic immunoseparation. Priming for cDNA synthesis came from the TCR beta constant segment, and two successive PCR amplification steps followed. Sequencing of the libraries produced 2 x 150 bp reads on Illumina HiSeq 2000/2500, MiSeq or NextSeq. MIGEC was used to demultiplex reads and group the reads by UMI, and MiTCR was used to assemble and quantify clonotypes. To exclude erroneous sequences, only TCR cDNA sequences supported by at least two reads were retained. The tcR package was used for downstream repertoire analysis, with clonotypes matched between fractions based on CDR3 nucleotide sequence plus V segment. VDJmatch was used to annotate antigen specificity against VDJdb, with one amino acid substitution allowed in CDR3.

The V and J segments used are TRBV28 and TRBJ2-7; the D call is tentative, TRBD1 or TRBD2, as each matches 7 bases. The specimen was CD8+ T cells sorted from PBMCs, collected 11 to 12 days after vaccination. This clonotype was sampled from a man in his fifties who received an inactivated influenza vaccine. Donor details come from another sample of the same person, matched by shared clones. The CDR3 protein is CASRMTGREEQYF. At the DNA level, the sequence is TGTGCCAGCAGGATGACAGGGAGGGAAGAGCAGTACTTC.